This T cell receptor (beta chain) was captured in a study of T cell clonotyping in hematopoietic cell transplantation (dated by TCRdb to the early 2020s). Context from the whole study: Recipient samples taken before transplant were collected after cytoreduction. The study collected 110 to 150 blood samples from 30 to 35 consecutive transplant recipients and their related donors. Recruitment of patients was conducted between late 2015 and January 2017, and follow-up was continued until September 2020 or death. The investigation overall reported the following: After transplant, TCR diversity in recipients dropped, and pathologically expanded clonotypes climbed progressively between day 30 and day 180. The sample size was limited, and because cells were not sorted, the contributions of CD4 and CD8 repertoires could not be separated. Overlap with donor repertoires was found for only a small fraction of recipient repertoires, with over 95% found to appear de novo at the given depth. Broader TCR repertoire diversity after transplant was predicted by Inverse Simpson Index values from donors and from recipients before transplant.

With the immunoSEQ assay, which is a bias-controlled multiplex PCR relying on V- and J-specific primers, TCR beta CDR3 regions were amplified from genomic DNA. A proprietary barcode and Illumina adapter sequences were added to the CDR3 amplicons in a second PCR step. CDR3 libraries were sequenced on an Illumina MiSeq instrument. Processing in the source paper ran as follows. Export and quality control were performed with immunoSEQ Analyzer 3.0, and downstream analyses were performed with R Bioconductor and Immunarch. Only productive rearrangements in the normalized downsampled data set went into calculating the repertoire metrics. Clonotypes larger than 5 templates in the normalized cohort were defined as pathologically expanded. The Inverse Simpson Index was used to measure repertoire diversity. To capture all clonotypes, the CMV-specificity analyses were run on the non-normalized data set. TCRdb carries this immuneACCESS record with in-frame sequences only. Its versions omit some clonotypes, under half of them owing to an unresolved V gene in the studies checked, with the rest unexplained. For V, J and clone size, that table is used; D and trimming come from the DNA. The sample table lists roughly 46,000 clones, roughly four fifths of them with a count of one. The ten most abundant clones make up approximately 5.7% of the sample.

Explained via the paper, the time point label denotes: recipient sample about 28 days before transplant, after cytoreduction. Recipient blood was collected about 28 days before transplant and at days 30, 100 and 180 after transplant. Using Nuclei Lysis Solution, genomic DNA was extracted from unfractionated peripheral blood mononuclear cells that were either fresh or cryopreserved. The CDR3, from cysteine to phenylalanine, totals 13 residues. Of all the DNA, just the CDR3 is kept, 39 bases in frame from base 1. Ends trimmed: V by 6 bases, J by 2 bases; bases unmatched to a gene: 4. The germline V gene gives CDR1 as KGHSH and CDR2 as LQKENI. About this clone: Its cognate antigen has yet to be identified. Per-base quality was not reported, and no clone a single base away is much larger than it.

The sequence is built from TRBV18 and TRBJ2-7; 7 middle bases align to TRBD1. The sample in question was peripheral blood mononuclear cells, obtained before stem cell transplant. The receptor comes from a man in his fifties or sixties with myelodysplastic syndrome. Some clones in this sample may be carry-over from other donors' samples. At the DNA level, the sequence is TGTGCCAGCTCCCGGGACAGTACCTACGAGCAGTACTTC. Its protein reads: CASSRDSTYEQYF.